This section outlines one T cell receptor beta chain sequence together with its context. The germline V gene encodes CDR1 DFQATT and CDR2 SNEGSKA (reference sequence). The CDR3 has 18 residues. V gave up 1 base and J gave up 7 bases; unmatched junction bases: 11. TCRdb reprocessed the RT-PCR reads via MiXCR and lists one record per CDR3 protein. The table has fewer than 600,000 distinct CDR3 sequences, approximately 7.8% seen once. The sample comes from a study of response to subunit inactivated influenza vaccine. The sequencing used PBMCs from blood, collected around 25 months after vaccination. This chain uses TRBV20-1 with TRBJ2-1; 15 nucleotides match TRBD2. The clonotype was recovered from a man between 45 and 75 years old who received an inactivated influenza vaccine. DNA for the CDR3: TGCAGTGCTAGAGCGATAAGGACTAGCGGGAGGGCCAGGAATGAGCAGTTCTTC. Its protein product is CSARAIRTSGRARNEQFF.